This record covers a single T cell receptor beta chain. Here immunoSEQ multiplex PCR was the method, and the copy in TCRdb shows in-frame clones only, minus some. The sample shows approximately 460,000 clones, roughly nine tenths of them seen only once. CDR1 is SNHLY, CDR2 FYNNEI, per germline. Trimming shortened V by 7 bases and J by 8 bases, and 16 bases separated the two germline ends. The CDR3 totals 13 residues. The entry originates in a study of Ad26.COV2.S vaccination and SARS-CoV-2 variants. The treatment is: 15 to 20 received Ad26.COV2.S at low or high dose, single or two shots; five or six received placebo; per-sample allocation not given. All samples were drawn on day 63, counting from the first vaccine or placebo injection.

This chain joins TRBV2 and TRBJ2-3, with D possibly TRBD1 on 5 matching bases. The origin of this receptor is a person aged 18-60 years who received the Ad26.COV2.S COVID-19 vaccine or a placebo. Sequencing was performed on peripheral blood, taken in a trial of Ad26.COV2.S vaccine versus placebo. CDR3 sequence reads: CASTLGPGATQYF. CDR3 sequence (DNA): TGTGCCAGCACTTTGGGGCCAGGAGCTACGCAGTATTTT.